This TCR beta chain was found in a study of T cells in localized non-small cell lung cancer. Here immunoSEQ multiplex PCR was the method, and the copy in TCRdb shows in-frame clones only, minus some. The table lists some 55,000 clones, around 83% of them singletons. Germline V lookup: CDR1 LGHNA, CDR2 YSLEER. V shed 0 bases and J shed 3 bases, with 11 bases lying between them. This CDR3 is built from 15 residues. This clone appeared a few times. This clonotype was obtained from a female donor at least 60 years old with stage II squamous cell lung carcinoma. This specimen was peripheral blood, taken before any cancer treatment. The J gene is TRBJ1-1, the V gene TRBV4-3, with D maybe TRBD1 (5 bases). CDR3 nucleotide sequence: TGCGCCAGCAGCCAAGATTCGGGGCTCGACACTGAAGCTTTCTTT. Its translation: CASSQDSGLDTEAFF.